Reported below is one T cell receptor beta chain. Unique molecular identifiers featured in how the TCRbeta library was prepared. TCRdb re-called the PCR reads through MiXCR, storing one row per CDR3 protein. The sample yields approximately 490,000 distinct CDR3 sequences, approximately 12% seen once. The germline CDR1 and CDR2 sequences are MNHEY and SVGEGT. The CDR3 consists of 13 residues. The ends were cut back, 6 bases at V and 1 base at J, with 10 bases in the middle. This sample was taken from a study of T-cell reconstitution after alpha-beta-depleted transplantation in children. The receptor was derived from a human donor who donated a stem cell graft to a child with combined immunodeficiency. J is TRBJ2-7 and V is TRBV6-2 or TRBV6-3; D remains ambiguous. Here the sequenced sample was PBMCs from the stem cell graft donor, taken from the stem cell graft. CDR3 amino acids: CASRSLESYEQYF. The CDR3 DNA is TGTGCCAGCAGATCCTTAGAGTCCTACGAGCAGTACTTC.